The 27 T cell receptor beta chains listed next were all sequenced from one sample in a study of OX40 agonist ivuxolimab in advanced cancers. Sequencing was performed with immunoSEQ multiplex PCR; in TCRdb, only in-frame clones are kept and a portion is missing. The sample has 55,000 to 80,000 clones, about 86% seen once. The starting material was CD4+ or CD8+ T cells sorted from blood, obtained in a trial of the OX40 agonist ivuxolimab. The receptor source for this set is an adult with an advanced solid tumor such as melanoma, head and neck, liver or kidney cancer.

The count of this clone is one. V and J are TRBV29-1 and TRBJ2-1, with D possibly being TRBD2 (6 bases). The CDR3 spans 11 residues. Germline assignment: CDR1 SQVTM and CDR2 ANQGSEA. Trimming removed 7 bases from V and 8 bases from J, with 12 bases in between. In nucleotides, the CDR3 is TGCAGCGGGAGGGCCATGGATGAGCAGTTCTTC. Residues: CSGRAMDEQFF.

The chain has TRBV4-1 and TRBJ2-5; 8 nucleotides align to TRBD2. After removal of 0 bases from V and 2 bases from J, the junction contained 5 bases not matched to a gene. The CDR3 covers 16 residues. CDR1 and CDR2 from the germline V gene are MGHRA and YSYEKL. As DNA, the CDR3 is TGCGCCAGCAGCCAAGAGCTAGCGGGCCTTCAAGAGACCCAGTACTTC. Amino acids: CASSQELAGLQETQYF.

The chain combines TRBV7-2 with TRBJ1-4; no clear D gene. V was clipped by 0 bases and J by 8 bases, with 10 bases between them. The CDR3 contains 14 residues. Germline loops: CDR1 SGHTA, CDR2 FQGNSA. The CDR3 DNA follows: TGTGCCAGCAGCTTAGCCCATACCGAGGAAAAACTGTTTTTT. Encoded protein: CASSLAHTEEKLFF.

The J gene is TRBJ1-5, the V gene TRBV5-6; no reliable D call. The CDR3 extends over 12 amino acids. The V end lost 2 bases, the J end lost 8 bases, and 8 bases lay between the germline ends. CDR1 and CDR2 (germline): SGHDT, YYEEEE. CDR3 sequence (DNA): TGTGCCAGCAGCTTCAGGCGGGAGCCCCAGCATTTT. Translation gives CASSFRREPQHF. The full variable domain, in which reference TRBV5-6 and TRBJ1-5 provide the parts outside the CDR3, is DAGVTQSPTHLIKTRGQQVTLRCSPKSGHDTVSWYQQALGQGPQFIFQYYEEEERQRGNFPDRFSGHQFPNYSSELNVNALLLGDSALYLCASSFRREPQHFGDGTRLSIL.

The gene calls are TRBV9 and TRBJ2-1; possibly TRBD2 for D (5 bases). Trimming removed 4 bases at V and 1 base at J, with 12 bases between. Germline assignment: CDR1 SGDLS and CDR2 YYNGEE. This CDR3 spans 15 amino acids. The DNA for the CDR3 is TGTGCCAGCAGCCCAAAGAGGGAGTCCTACAATGAGCAGTTCTTC. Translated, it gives CASSPKRESYNEQFF.

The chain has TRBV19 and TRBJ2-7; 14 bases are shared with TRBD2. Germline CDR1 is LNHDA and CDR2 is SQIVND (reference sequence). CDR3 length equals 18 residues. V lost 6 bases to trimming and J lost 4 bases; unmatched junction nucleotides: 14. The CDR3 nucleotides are TGTGCCAGTAGCCCGCTCGGTCGGGGGACTAGCGGGAGTTACGAGCAGTACTTC. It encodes CASSPLGRGTSGSYEQYF.

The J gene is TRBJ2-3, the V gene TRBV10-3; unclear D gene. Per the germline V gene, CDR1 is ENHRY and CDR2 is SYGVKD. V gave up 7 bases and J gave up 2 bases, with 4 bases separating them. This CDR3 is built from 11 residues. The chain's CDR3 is CAIMTTDTQYF. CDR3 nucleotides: TGTGCCATCATGACCACAGATACGCAGTATTTT.

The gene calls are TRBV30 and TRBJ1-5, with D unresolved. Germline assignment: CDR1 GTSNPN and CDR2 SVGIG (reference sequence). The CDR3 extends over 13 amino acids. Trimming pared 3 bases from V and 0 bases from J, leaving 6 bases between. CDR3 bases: TGTGCCTGGAGAGCAAATAGCAATCAGCCCCAGCATTTT. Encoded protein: CAWRANSNQPQHF.

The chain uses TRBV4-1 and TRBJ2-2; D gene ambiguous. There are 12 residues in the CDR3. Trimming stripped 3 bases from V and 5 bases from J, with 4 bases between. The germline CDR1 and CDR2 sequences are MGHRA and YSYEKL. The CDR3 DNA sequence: TGCGCCAGCAGCCACGATACCGGGGAGCTGTTTTTT. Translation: CASSHDTGELFF.

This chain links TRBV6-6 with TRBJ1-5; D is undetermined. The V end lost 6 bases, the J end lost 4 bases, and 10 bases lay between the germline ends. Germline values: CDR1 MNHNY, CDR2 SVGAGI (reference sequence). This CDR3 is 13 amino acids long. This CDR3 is CASSNRENQPQHF. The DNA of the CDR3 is TGTGCCAGCAGCAATAGGGAGAATCAGCCCCAGCATTTT.

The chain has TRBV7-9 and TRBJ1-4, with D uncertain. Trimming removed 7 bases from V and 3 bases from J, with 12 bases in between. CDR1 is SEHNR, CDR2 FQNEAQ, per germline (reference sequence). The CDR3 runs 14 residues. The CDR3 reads CASTYTTSNEKLFF. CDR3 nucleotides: TGTGCCAGCACCTATACCACCTCTAATGAAAAACTGTTTTTT.

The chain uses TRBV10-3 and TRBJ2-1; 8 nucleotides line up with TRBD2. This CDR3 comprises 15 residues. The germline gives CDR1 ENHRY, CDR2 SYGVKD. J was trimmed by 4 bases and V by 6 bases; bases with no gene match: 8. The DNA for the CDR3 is TGTGCCATCAGCCCGGGACTAGGGACTTACAATGAGCAGTTCTTC. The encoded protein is CAISPGLGTYNEQFF.

The CDR3 protein is CASTFLPSSYNEQFF. The CDR3 DNA is TGTGCCAGCACCTTCCTTCCAAGCTCCTACAATGAGCAGTTCTTC. The chain employs TRBV7-2 and TRBJ2-1; D is uncertain. V was trimmed by 7 bases and J by 0 bases, leaving 13 bases between them. Germline CDR1 and CDR2: SGHTA and FQGNSA. The CDR3 length is 15 residues.

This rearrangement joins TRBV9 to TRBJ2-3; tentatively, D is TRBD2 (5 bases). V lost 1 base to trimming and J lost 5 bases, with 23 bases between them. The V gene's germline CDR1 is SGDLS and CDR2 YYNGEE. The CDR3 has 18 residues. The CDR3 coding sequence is TGTGCCAGCAGCGTAAATGTTCGGGGAGTGTCTATGGAAGATACGCAGTATTTT. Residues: CASSVNVRGVSMEDTQYF.

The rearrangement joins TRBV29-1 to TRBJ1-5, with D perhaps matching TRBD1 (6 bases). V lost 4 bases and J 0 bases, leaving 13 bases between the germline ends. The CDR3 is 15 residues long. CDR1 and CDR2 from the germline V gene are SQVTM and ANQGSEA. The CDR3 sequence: CSVGQGQHSNQPQHF. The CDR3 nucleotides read TGCAGCGTTGGCCAGGGACAACATAGCAATCAGCCCCAGCATTTT.

In nucleotides, the CDR3 is TGTGCCAGCAGGGACAGCGATCAGCCCCAGCATTTT. It translates to CASRDSDQPQHF. V and J are TRBV25-1 and TRBJ1-5, with D possibly matching TRBD1 (6 bases). The CDR3 consists of 12 residues. CDR1 is MGHDK, CDR2 SYGVNS, per germline. V was pared by 6 bases and J by 5 bases, with 8 bases between.

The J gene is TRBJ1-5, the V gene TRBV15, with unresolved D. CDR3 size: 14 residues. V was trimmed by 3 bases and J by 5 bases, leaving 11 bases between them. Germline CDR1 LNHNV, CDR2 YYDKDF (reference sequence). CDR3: CATSSRLGDQPQHF. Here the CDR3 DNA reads TGTGCCACCAGCAGCCGCCTCGGGGATCAGCCCCAGCATTTT.

The CDR3 coding sequence is TGTGCCAGCTCACCAGCAGGGGGCGATACGCAGTATTTT. This translates into CASSPAGGDTQYF. The chain is built from TRBV18 and TRBJ2-3, with 8 nucleotides matching TRBD1. CDR1 and CDR2 from the germline V gene are KGHSH and LQKENI. The junction had 1 base not matched to a gene; V was cut back by 2 bases and J by 6 bases. This CDR3 comprises 13 residues.

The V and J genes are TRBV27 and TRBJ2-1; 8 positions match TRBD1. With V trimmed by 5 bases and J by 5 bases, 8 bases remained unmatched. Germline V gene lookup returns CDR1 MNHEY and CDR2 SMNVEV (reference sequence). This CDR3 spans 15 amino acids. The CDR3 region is CASSPWDRIDNEQFF. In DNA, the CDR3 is TGTGCCAGCAGTCCTTGGGACAGGATCGACAATGAGCAGTTCTTC.

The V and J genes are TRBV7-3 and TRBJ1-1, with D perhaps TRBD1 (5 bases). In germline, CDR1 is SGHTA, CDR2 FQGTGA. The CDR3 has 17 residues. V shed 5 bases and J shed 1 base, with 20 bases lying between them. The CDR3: CASSIGTNLGQNTEAFF. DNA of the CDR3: TGTGCCAGCAGCATCGGAACAAATCTCGGACAGAACACTGAAGCTTTCTTT.

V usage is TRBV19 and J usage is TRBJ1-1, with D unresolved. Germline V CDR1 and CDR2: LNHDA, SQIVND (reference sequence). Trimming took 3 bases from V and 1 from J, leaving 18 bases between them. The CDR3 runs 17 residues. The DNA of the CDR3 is TGTGCCAGTAGTATGCCCCCCCAAAGGAGAGGGAACACTGAAGCTTTCTTT. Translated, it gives CASSMPPQRRGNTEAFF. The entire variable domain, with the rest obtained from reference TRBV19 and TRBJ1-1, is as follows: DGGITQSPKYLFRKEGQNVTLSCEQNLNHDAMYWYRQDPGQGLRLIYYSQIVNDFQKGDIAEGYSVSREKKESFPLTVTSAQKNPTAFYLCASSMPPQRRGNTEAFFGQGTRLTVV.

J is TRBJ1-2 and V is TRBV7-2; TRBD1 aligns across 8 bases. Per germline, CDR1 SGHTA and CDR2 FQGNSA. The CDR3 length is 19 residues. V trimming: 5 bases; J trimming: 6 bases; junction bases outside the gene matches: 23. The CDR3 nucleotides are TGTGCCAGCAGCCCCTATTTCGCCGACGACAGGGGAAGTTATAATGGCTACACCTTC. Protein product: CASSPYFADDRGSYNGYTF.

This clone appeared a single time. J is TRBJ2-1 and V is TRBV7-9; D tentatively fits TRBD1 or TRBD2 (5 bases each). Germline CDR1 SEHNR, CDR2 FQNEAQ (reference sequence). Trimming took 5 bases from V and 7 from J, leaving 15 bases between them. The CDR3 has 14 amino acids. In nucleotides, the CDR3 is TGTGCCAGCAGCCTATCCGGGGCCCAAAATGAGCAGTTCTTC. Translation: CASSLSGAQNEQFF.

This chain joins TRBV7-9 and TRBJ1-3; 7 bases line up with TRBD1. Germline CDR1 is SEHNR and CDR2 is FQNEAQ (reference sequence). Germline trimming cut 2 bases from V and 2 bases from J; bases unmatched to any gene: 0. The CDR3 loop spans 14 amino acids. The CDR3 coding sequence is TGTGCCAGCAGCTTAACAGGGGCTGGAAACACCATATATTTT. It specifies CASSLTGAGNTIYF. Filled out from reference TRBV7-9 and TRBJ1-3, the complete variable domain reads DTGVSQNPRHKITKRGQNVTFRCDPISEHNRLYWYRQTLGQGPEFLTYFQNEAQLEKSRLLSDRFSAERPKGSFSTLEIQRTEQGDSAMYLCASSLTGAGNTIYFGEGSWLTVV.

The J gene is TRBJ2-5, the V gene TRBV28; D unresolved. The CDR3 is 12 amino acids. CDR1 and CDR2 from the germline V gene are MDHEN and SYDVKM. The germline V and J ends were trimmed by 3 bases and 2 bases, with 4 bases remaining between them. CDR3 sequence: CASSLGQETQYF. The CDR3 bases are TGTGCCAGCAGTTTGGGGCAAGAGACCCAGTACTTC.

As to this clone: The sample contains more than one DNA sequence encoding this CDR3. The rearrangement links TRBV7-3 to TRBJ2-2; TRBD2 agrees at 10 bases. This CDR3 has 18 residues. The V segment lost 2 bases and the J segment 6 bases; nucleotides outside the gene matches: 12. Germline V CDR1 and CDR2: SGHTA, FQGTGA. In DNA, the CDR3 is TGTGCCAGCAGCTTAGGGGGGCGAGCGGGAGGGCCCCCCGGGGAGCTGTTTTTT. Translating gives CASSLGGRAGGPPGELFF.

The CDR3 nucleotides read TGTGCCAGCAGTTCTACGACGTCGTCTGGAAACACCATATATTTT. It encodes CASSSTTSSGNTIYF. This chain joins TRBV6-6 and TRBJ1-3; D remains unclear. Between the trimmed V and J ends, which lost 4 bases and 1 base, there was a span of 11 bases. This CDR3 region has 15 residues. Per germline, CDR1 MNHNY and CDR2 SVGAGI (reference sequence).